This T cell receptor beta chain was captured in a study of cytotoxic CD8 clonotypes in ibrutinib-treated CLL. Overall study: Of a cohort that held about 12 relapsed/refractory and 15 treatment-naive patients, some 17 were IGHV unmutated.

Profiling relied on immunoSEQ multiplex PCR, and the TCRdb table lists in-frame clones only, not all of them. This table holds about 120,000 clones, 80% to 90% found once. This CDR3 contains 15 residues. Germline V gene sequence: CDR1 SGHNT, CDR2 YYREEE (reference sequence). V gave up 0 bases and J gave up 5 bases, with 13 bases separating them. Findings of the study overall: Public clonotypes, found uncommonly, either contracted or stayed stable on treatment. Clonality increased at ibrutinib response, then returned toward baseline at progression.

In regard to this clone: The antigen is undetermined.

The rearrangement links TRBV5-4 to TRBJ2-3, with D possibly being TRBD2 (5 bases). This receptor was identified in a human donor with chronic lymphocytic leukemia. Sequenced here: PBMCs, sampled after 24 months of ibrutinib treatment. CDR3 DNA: TGTGCCAGCAGCTTGGGAGGGTATGGTCGAGATACGCAGTATTTT. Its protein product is CASSLGGYGRDTQYF. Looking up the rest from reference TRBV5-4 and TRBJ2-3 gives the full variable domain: ETGVTQSPTHLIKTRGQQVTLRCSSQSGHNTVSWYQQALGQGPQFIFQYYREEENGRGNFPPRFSGLQFPNYSSELNVNALELDDSALYLCASSLGGYGRDTQYFGPGTRLTVL.